The rows below give T cell receptor beta chains drawn from one sample of a study of brain T cells in children with intractable seizures. Data came from immunoSEQ multiplex PCR; TCRdb stores just in-frame clones and leaves some out. This table has just over 5,000 clones, 92% appearing once. Sequences were derived from resected brain tissue, sampled at surgery. These receptors all come from a boy under two years old with focal cortical dysplasia and intractable seizures. Both conserved end residues are part of each CDR3. A D gene is named only where the DNA matches it firmly. Expanded clones are given a class, and other clones once, few, many or no size at all.

CDR3nt: TGTGCCAGCAGCGTAGATACTCATGGTTACGAGCAGTACTTC
CDR3aa: CASSVDTHGYEQYF
abundance: -
v_gene: TRBV9
d_gene: -
j_gene: TRBJ2-7

CDR3nt: TGTGCCATTCGACCCGGGACAGCCTCCTACGAGCAGTACTTC
CDR3aa: CAIRPGTASYEQYF
abundance: once
v_gene: TRBV10-3
d_gene: TRBD1
j_gene: TRBJ2-7

CDR3nt: TGTGCCAGCAGTTTTTATCAGGGGGAGACCCAGTACTTC
CDR3aa: CASSFYQGETQYF
abundance: -
v_gene: TRBV28
d_gene: -
j_gene: TRBJ2-5

CDR3nt: TGCGCCAGCAGATGGGAGGGAGCTGGACAAGAGACCCAGTACTTC
CDR3aa: CASRWEGAGQETQYF
abundance: -
v_gene: TRBV5-1
d_gene: TRBD2
j_gene: TRBJ2-5

CDR3nt: TGTGCCAGCAGCTTGGACAGCTGGGACACTGAAGCTTTCTTT
CDR3aa: CASSLDSWDTEAFF
abundance: -
v_gene: TRBV5-8
d_gene: -
j_gene: TRBJ1-1

CDR3nt: TGTGCCAGCAGTTACAGCCCAGGGAGTGAAGCTTTCTTT
CDR3aa: CASSYSPGSEAFF
abundance: -
v_gene: TRBV6-5
d_gene: -
j_gene: TRBJ1-1

CDR3nt: TGTGCCAGCAGCGGTGGGGTGGGCACCGGGGAGCTGTTTTTT
CDR3aa: CASSGGVGTGELFF
abundance: once
v_gene: TRBV9
d_gene: -
j_gene: TRBJ2-2

CDR3nt: TGTGCCAGCTCGGGTAGGGGGGGGCGTAATGAAAAACTGTTTTTT
CDR3aa: CASSGRGGRNEKLFF
abundance: -
v_gene: TRBV2
d_gene: -
j_gene: TRBJ1-4

CDR3nt: TGTGCCAGAAGCTTTCTGACTAGCGGGAATAACACAGATACGCAGTATTTT
CDR3aa: CARSFLTSGNNTDTQYF
abundance: -
v_gene: TRBV5-3
d_gene: TRBD2
j_gene: TRBJ2-3

CDR3nt: TGTGCCAGCAGCTTAGGGAACACCGGGGAGCTGTTTTTT
CDR3aa: CASSLGNTGELFF
abundance: -
v_gene: TRBV7-7
d_gene: -
j_gene: TRBJ2-2

CDR3nt: TGTGCCACCAGCCCTAAGACTAGTACGGATACGCAGTATTTT
CDR3aa: CATSPKTSTDTQYF
abundance: -
v_gene: TRBV15
d_gene: -
j_gene: TRBJ2-3

CDR3nt: TGTGCCAGTAGTATATCCGGGGACAGCACAGATACGCAGTATTTT
CDR3aa: CASSISGDSTDTQYF
abundance: once
v_gene: TRBV19
d_gene: -
j_gene: TRBJ2-3

CDR3nt: TGTGCCAGTAGGACAGGGGAGAGCACAGATACGCAGTATTTT
CDR3aa: CASRTGESTDTQYF
abundance: -
v_gene: TRBV19
d_gene: TRBD1
j_gene: TRBJ2-3

CDR3nt: TGTGCCAGCAGCATACTAGACAGTTCCTATGGCTACACCTTC
CDR3aa: CASSILDSSYGYTF
abundance: -
v_gene: TRBV5-5
d_gene: -
j_gene: TRBJ1-2

CDR3nt: TGTGCCAGCAGCGTCGGACCGCACTCCTACAATGAGCAGTTCTTC
CDR3aa: CASSVGPHSYNEQFF
abundance: -
v_gene: TRBV5-8
d_gene: -
j_gene: TRBJ2-1

CDR3nt: TGTGCCAGCAGTGAAGTCCCACGAACCTACGAGCAGTACTTC
CDR3aa: CASSEVPRTYEQYF
abundance: -
v_gene: TRBV6-1
d_gene: -
j_gene: TRBJ2-7

CDR3nt: TGCGCCAGCAGCCCCGGGACTAGCGGGAGGGCCTACGAGCAGTACTTC
CDR3aa: CASSPGTSGRAYEQYF
abundance: -
v_gene: TRBV5-1
d_gene: TRBD2
j_gene: TRBJ2-7

CDR3nt: TGTGCCAGTAGCCCTAAGATACCTTCCGGGACTAGGGGTGAGACCCAGTACTTC
CDR3aa: CASSPKIPSGTRGETQYF
abundance: -
v_gene: TRBV19
d_gene: TRBD2
j_gene: TRBJ2-5

CDR3nt: TGCGCCAGCAGCCAAGACAGCCTGAGCTCCTATAATTCACCCCTCCACTTT
CDR3aa: CASSQDSLSSYNSPLHF
abundance: -
v_gene: TRBV4-1
d_gene: -
j_gene: TRBJ1-6

CDR3nt: TGTGCCAGCAGTGAGTCATTAAACACTGAAGCTTTCTTT
CDR3aa: CASSESLNTEAFF
abundance: -
v_gene: TRBV6-4
d_gene: -
j_gene: TRBJ1-1

CDR3nt: TGTGCCAGCTCATCAGACAGGAGGGATACGCAGTATTTT
CDR3aa: CASSSDRRDTQYF
abundance: -
v_gene: TRBV18
d_gene: -
j_gene: TRBJ2-3

CDR3nt: TGTGCCAGCAGCGGGACAGGGACTGAAGCTTTCTTT
CDR3aa: CASSGTGTEAFF
abundance: -
v_gene: TRBV9
d_gene: TRBD1
j_gene: TRBJ1-1

CDR3nt: TGTGCCAGCCGGGGAGACAGATACAATGAGCAGTTCTTC
CDR3aa: CASRGDRYNEQFF
abundance: -
v_gene: TRBV4-2
d_gene: -
j_gene: TRBJ2-1

CDR3nt: TGTGCCAGCAGTTCGTTGGACGTATCCATAAGGTACAATGAGCAGTTCTTC
CDR3aa: CASSSLDVSIRYNEQFF
abundance: -
v_gene: TRBV27
d_gene: -
j_gene: TRBJ2-1

CDR3nt: TGTGCCAGTAGCCTCGATCGTGGCCGTGCTCTCGGAAACACCATATATTTT
CDR3aa: CASSLDRGRALGNTIYF
abundance: -
v_gene: TRBV19
d_gene: -
j_gene: TRBJ1-3

CDR3nt: TGCAGCGTTGACAGGGGGAACACCGGGGAGCTGTTTTTT
CDR3aa: CSVDRGNTGELFF
abundance: once
v_gene: TRBV29-1
d_gene: -
j_gene: TRBJ2-2

CDR3nt: TGTGCCAGCAGCTTATCTACGGGGGGGAGATACAATGAGCAGTTCTTC
CDR3aa: CASSLSTGGRYNEQFF
abundance: -
v_gene: TRBV7-6
d_gene: TRBD2
j_gene: TRBJ2-1

CDR3nt: TGTGCCAGCAGCTTTTTAACTCTATACGGGCGCTACGAGCAGTACTTC
CDR3aa: CASSFLTLYGRYEQYF
abundance: -
v_gene: TRBV7-8
d_gene: -
j_gene: TRBJ2-7

CDR3nt: TGTGCCAGCAGTCAGGGAAGGGCTGTCGGTTCACCCCTCCACTTT
CDR3aa: CASSQGRAVGSPLHF
abundance: -
v_gene: TRBV6-5
d_gene: -
j_gene: TRBJ1-6

CDR3nt: TGTGCCAGCAGCGTCACTACCCATATTAACTATGGCTACACCTTC
CDR3aa: CASSVTTHINYGYTF
abundance: -
v_gene: TRBV11-2
d_gene: -
j_gene: TRBJ1-2

CDR3nt: TGTGCCAGCAGGGGACAGGCCGCGGTGCCCCAGTACTTC
CDR3aa: CASRGQAAVPQYF
abundance: -
v_gene: TRBV28
d_gene: TRBD1
j_gene: TRBJ2-5

CDR3nt: TGCGCCAGCAGCTCGAAAAACAATTACGGGACTAGCGTAAACGAGCAGTACTTC
CDR3aa: CASSSKNNYGTSVNEQYF
abundance: -
v_gene: TRBV5-1
d_gene: TRBD2
j_gene: TRBJ2-7

CDR3nt: TGTGCCAGCAGCTTGTTACAGGGCTACGAGCAGTACTTC
CDR3aa: CASSLLQGYEQYF
abundance: -
v_gene: TRBV5-8
d_gene: -
j_gene: TRBJ2-7

CDR3nt: TGCGCCAGCAACCTTCACCCGGGACTAGCGGGAGCTTTTCAATATTCCATCTCCTACGAGCAGTACTTC
CDR3aa: CASNLHPGLAGAFQYSISYEQYF
abundance: -
v_gene: TRBV5-1
d_gene: TRBD2
j_gene: TRBJ2-7

CDR3nt: TGTGCCAGCAGCTTAACGTTCGGGGGGCATGGCAATGAGCAGTTCTTC
CDR3aa: CASSLTFGGHGNEQFF
abundance: -
v_gene: TRBV7-3
d_gene: -
j_gene: TRBJ2-1

CDR3nt: TGTGCCAGCAGCCAAGTCGTGGGAACCGGGGAGCTGTTTTTT
CDR3aa: CASSQVVGTGELFF
abundance: -
v_gene: TRBV3-1/TRBV3-2
d_gene: -
j_gene: TRBJ2-2

CDR3nt: TGTGCCAGCAGCCACGAAGGACACGACTATGGCTACACCTTC
CDR3aa: CASSHEGHDYGYTF
abundance: -
v_gene: TRBV3-1/TRBV3-2
d_gene: -
j_gene: TRBJ1-2

CDR3nt: TGTGCCAGTAGCAGGACTAGCGGGAACTCCGGGGAGCTGTTTTTT
CDR3aa: CASSRTSGNSGELFF
abundance: -
v_gene: TRBV19
d_gene: TRBD2
j_gene: TRBJ2-2

CDR3nt: TGTGCCAGCAGTGAAGACAGGGGGAGTAATGAAAAACTGTTTTTT
CDR3aa: CASSEDRGSNEKLFF
abundance: -
v_gene: TRBV2
d_gene: TRBD1
j_gene: TRBJ1-4

CDR3nt: TGTGCCAGCAGCCAAGGGACTCCAGGGCAGGGAAAACTGTTTTTT
CDR3aa: CASSQGTPGQGKLFF
abundance: -
v_gene: TRBV4-2
d_gene: -
j_gene: TRBJ1-4

CDR3nt: TGCAGCGTTGGACCACAGGGGGCGGGTGAGCAGTTCTTC
CDR3aa: CSVGPQGAGEQFF
abundance: -
v_gene: TRBV29-1
d_gene: TRBD1
j_gene: TRBJ2-1

CDR3nt: TGCGCCAGCAGCCCCGGGACCCAAACAGGGGCCAAAAACATTCAGTACTTC
CDR3aa: CASSPGTQTGAKNIQYF
abundance: -
v_gene: TRBV4-1
d_gene: -
j_gene: TRBJ2-4